The T cell receptor beta chain under discussion was sequenced for a study of response to subunit inactivated influenza vaccine. Study-level points and caveats: The study's authors posited that every seasonal influenza vaccination enlists few new T cells.

This clonotype was observed a handful of times. Its target is unknown. Trimming took off 5 bases at V and 7 bases at J, with 9 bases between the two ends. Germline values: CDR1 SGHTA, CDR2 FQGNSA. The CDR3 consists of 13 residues. TCRdb re-called the RT-PCR reads with MiXCR, one entry per CDR3 protein. Here the sample spans about 520,000 distinct CDR3 sequences, 25% being singletons. Sequences were derived from CD4+ T cells sorted from PBMCs, sampled 4 to 6 days after vaccination. The source of this sequence is a man aged 45-60 years who received an inactivated influenza vaccine. This chain joins TRBV7-2 and TRBJ1-6; tentatively, D is TRBD1 (5 bases). The CDR3 DNA reads TGTGCCAGCAGCCCGACAGCCAATTCACCCCTCCACTTT. Protein product: CASSPTANSPLHF.